The sequence of this T cell receptor beta chain was determined in a study of blood T cell repertoires in COVID-19. For the study at large: T cells, B-cell-depleted T cells, or PBMCs supplied cDNA or gDNA.

In the original analysis: Nucleated cell number was recorded as an estimate derived from reference gene primer amplification. TCRdb keeps only in-frame clones here, not all; method: immunoSEQ multiplex PCR. That table supplies the V and J calls and clone size; D and trimming were determined from the DNA. In the table there are about 150,000 clones, 84% of which are singletons. The origin of this receptor is a human donor in a cohort sampled during active COVID-19. Sequenced material: peripheral blood.

CDR3 in DNA: TGTGCCAGCAGCTTGGGGGCGGGCAGGGGCCTGTCCGAAAAACTGTTTTTT. This codes for CASSLGAGRGLSEKLFF. This chain connects TRBV7-9 to TRBJ1-4; D might be TRBD1 (6 bases). The germline gives CDR1 SEHNR, CDR2 FQNEAQ (reference sequence). Trimming left V 3 bases short and J 8 bases short, with 22 bases between. This CDR3 is 17 amino acids long.